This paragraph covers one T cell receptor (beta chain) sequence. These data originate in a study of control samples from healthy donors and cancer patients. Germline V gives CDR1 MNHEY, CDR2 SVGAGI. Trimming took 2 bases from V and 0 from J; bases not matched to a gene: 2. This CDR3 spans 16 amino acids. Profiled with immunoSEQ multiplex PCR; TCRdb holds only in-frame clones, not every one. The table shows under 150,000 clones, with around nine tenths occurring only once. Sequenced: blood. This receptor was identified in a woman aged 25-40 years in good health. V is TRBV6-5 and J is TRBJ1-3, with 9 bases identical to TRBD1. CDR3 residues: CASSYGQGNSGNTIYF. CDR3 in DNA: TGTGCCAGCAGTTACGGACAGGGGAACTCTGGAAACACCATATATTTT.